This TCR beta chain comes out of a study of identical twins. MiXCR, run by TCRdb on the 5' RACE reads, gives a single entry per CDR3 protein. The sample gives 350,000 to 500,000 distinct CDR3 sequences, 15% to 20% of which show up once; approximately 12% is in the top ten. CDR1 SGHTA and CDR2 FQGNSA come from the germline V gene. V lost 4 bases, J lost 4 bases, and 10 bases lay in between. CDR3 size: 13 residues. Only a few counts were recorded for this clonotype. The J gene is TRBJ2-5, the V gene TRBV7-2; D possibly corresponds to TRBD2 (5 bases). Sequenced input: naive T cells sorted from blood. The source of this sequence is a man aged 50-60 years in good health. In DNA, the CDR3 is TGTGCCAGCAGCTCCGGGGTTAGAGAGACCCAGTACTTC. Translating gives CASSSGVRETQYF.